The 18 T cell receptor beta chains below all came from one sample that was sequenced in a study of CD8 T cells in Susac syndrome. Reverse transcription of roughly 0.45 to 1 ug RNA was carried out with random hexamers. Each CDR3 protein gets one entry after TCRdb re-called the immunoSEQ multiplex PCR reads with MiXCR. The top ten hold roughly 0.094% of the sample, which has 110,000 or so distinct CDR3 sequences, 85% to 95% seen once. Specimen: CD4+ T cells from PBMCs. The receptor source for this set is a human donor with multiple sclerosis.

V and J are TRBV30 and TRBJ1-2, with D unclear. The CDR3 has 11 amino acids. Germline V gene sequence: CDR1 GTSNPN, CDR2 SVGIG (reference sequence). With 4 bases removed from V and 8 bases from J, the gap between germline ends came to 11 bases. The CDR3 DNA is TGTGCCTGGATGTCCAGCCGGGGCTACACCTTC. Translating gives CAWMSSRGYTF.

The V gene is TRBV10-3, the J gene TRBJ1-5; unclear D gene. Trimming stripped 4 bases from V and 3 bases from J, with 7 bases between. Germline V lookup: CDR1 ENHRY, CDR2 SYGVKD. The CDR3 has 13 residues. CDR3 residues: CAISGRTNQPQHF. The CDR3 DNA is TGTGCCATCAGTGGACGGACCAATCAGCCCCAGCATTTT.

The rearrangement joins TRBV2 to TRBJ2-3, with D maybe TRBD1 (6 bases). CDR1 SNHLY and CDR2 FYNNEI come from the germline V gene. V lost 5 bases and J lost 6, with 15 bases in between. This CDR3 comprises 14 residues. Written as DNA, the CDR3 is TGTGCCAGCAGTTTTGAGGGGGTTCCCGATACGCAGTATTTT. Translation gives CASSFEGVPDTQYF.

The rearrangement uses TRBV25-1 and TRBJ1-4; the D is unclear. The ends were cut back, 6 bases at V and 8 bases at J, with 10 bases in the middle. This CDR3 has 12 amino acids. Germline assignment: CDR1 MGHDK and CDR2 SYGVNS. CDR3 protein: CASRGIGEKLFF. The CDR3 DNA sequence: TGTGCCAGCAGAGGGATAGGGGAAAAACTGTTTTTT.

This rearrangement joins TRBV19 to TRBJ1-2, with unresolved D. V dropped 6 bases and J dropped 3 bases, with 14 bases sitting between them. CDR1 and CDR2 (germline): LNHDA, SQIVND (reference sequence). The CDR3 sequence is 14 residues long. The CDR3 loop is CASSLSQEYYGYTF. The CDR3 DNA is TGTGCCAGTAGCCTGAGCCAGGAATACTATGGCTACACCTTC.

The genes are TRBV14 and TRBJ1-2; D not certain. V shed 3 bases and J shed 3 bases, with 8 bases lying between them. This CDR3 has 13 residues. Germline-derived CDR1 and CDR2 are SGHDN and FVKESK. Written as DNA, the CDR3 is TGTGCCAGCAGCCATGGCCGGGACTATGGCTACACCTTC. This gives the protein CASSHGRDYGYTF.

V usage is TRBV5-1 and J usage is TRBJ2-7; 8 bases are a match to TRBD1. The CDR3 loop spans 14 amino acids. V lost 4 bases, J lost 5 bases, and 8 bases stayed unmatched. Per the germline V gene, CDR1 is SGHRS and CDR2 is YFSETQ. CDR3 nucleotide sequence: TGCGCCAGCAGCCTACGGACAGGGCCCGACGAGCAGTACTTC. Translating it yields CASSLRTGPDEQYF.

This clonotype is a singleton in its sample. The V call is TRBV7-2, the J call TRBJ2-3; 8 positions match TRBD2. The CDR3 loop spans 16 amino acids. Trimming took 4 bases from V and 1 from J; bases not matched to a gene: 7. The germline V gene encodes CDR1 SGHTA and CDR2 FQGNSA. CDR3 bases: TGTGCCAGCAGCTACCGGGGGGGCTCCGGCACAGATACGCAGTATTTT. It is translated as CASSYRGGSGTDTQYF. Drawing the rest from reference TRBV7-2 and TRBJ2-3, the complete variable domain is GAGVSQSPSNKVTEKGKDVELRCDPISGHTALYWYRQSLGQGLEFLIYFQGNSAPDKSGLPSDRFSAERTGGSVSTLTIQRTQQEDSAVYLCASSYRGGSGTDTQYFGPGTRLTVL.

CDR3 sequence reads: CASSQAENDNYEQYF. DNA for the CDR3: TGCGCCAGCAGCCAAGCCGAGAATGACAACTACGAGCAGTACTTC. The V call is TRBV4-3, the J call TRBJ2-7; the D is unclear. Germline loops: CDR1 LGHNA, CDR2 YSLEER. V was clipped by 1 base and J by 3 bases, with 13 bases between them. This CDR3 region has 15 residues.

This clonotype was counted once. The rearrangement uses TRBV25-1 and TRBJ2-4; no firm D call. The V end was cut by 1 base, the J end by 2 bases, with 6 bases between. This CDR3 is 14 amino acids long. Germline values: CDR1 MGHDK, CDR2 SYGVNS. DNA of the CDR3: TGTGCCAGCAGTGAATTTAGTACCAAAAACATTCAGTACTTC. Translating it yields CASSEFSTKNIQYF.

The table lists this clonotype with a count of one. The gene calls are TRBV6-2 or TRBV6-3 and TRBJ2-6; TRBD1 matches 9 bases. V shed 7 bases and J 2 bases; nucleotides not matched to a gene: 6. Germline CDR1 is MNHEY and CDR2 is SVGEGT. The CDR3 extends over 16 amino acids. This chain's CDR3 is CASTLGQGTGANVLTF. For the CDR3, the DNA is TGTGCCAGCACCCTCGGACAGGGGACTGGGGCCAACGTCCTGACTTTC.

The chain couples TRBV23-1 to TRBJ2-7; D is unresolved. TRBV23-1 is sorted into the ORF group, with uncertain function. The CDR3 has 13 amino acids. V lost 3 bases and J lost 2, with 8 bases in between. This CDR3 is CASSQGAPYEQYF. The CDR3 bases are TGCGCCAGCAGTCAGGGTGCCCCCTACGAGCAGTACTTC.

V usage is TRBV10-3 and J usage is TRBJ1-6; D not certain. V was pared by 5 bases and J by 8 bases, with 16 bases between. CDR3 length: 15 residues. Germline values: CDR1 ENHRY, CDR2 SYGVKD. The CDR3 reads CAISPEPPPDSPLHF. CDR3 bases: TGTGCCATCAGTCCAGAGCCCCCCCCGGATTCACCCCTCCACTTT.

The chain is built from TRBV6-5 and TRBJ1-2; D unresolved. Germline V gene sequence: CDR1 MNHEY, CDR2 SVGAGI. There are 13 residues in the CDR3. V was clipped by 5 bases and J by 2 bases, with 9 bases between them. This chain's CDR3 is CASSRPPNYGYTF. In DNA form, the CDR3 reads TGTGCCAGCAGTCGGCCCCCGAACTATGGCTACACCTTC.

The chain has TRBV6-6 and TRBJ2-5, with D tentatively TRBD1 (6 bases). The V end lost 3 bases, the J end lost 5 bases, and 13 bases lay between the germline ends. This CDR3 is built from 14 residues. Germline lookup yields CDR1 MNHNY and CDR2 SVGAGI (reference sequence). The CDR3 coding sequence is TGTGCCAGCAGTTATGCAGGGGCTGGGGAGACCCAGTACTTC. It specifies CASSYAGAGETQYF.

The chain employs TRBV4-2 and TRBJ1-5; D unclear. Germline V gives CDR1 LGHNA, CDR2 YNFKEQ. Trimming removed 0 bases from V and 0 bases from J, with 9 bases in between. The CDR3 has 16 residues. In DNA, the CDR3 is TGTGCCAGCAGCCAAGATAAACAATTTAGCAATCAGCCCCAGCATTTT. It translates to CASSQDKQFSNQPQHF.

This chain uses TRBV30 with TRBJ1-1; weak D call: TRBD1 (5 bases). The CDR3 is made up of 14 amino acids. The V end lost 5 bases, the J end lost 0 bases, and 13 bases lay between the germline ends. The germline V gene encodes CDR1 GTSNPN and CDR2 SVGIG (reference sequence). CDR3 nucleotide sequence: TGTGCCTGGGGAGACAGCTACATGAACACTGAAGCTTTCTTT. Protein: CAWGDSYMNTEAFF.

The rearrangement links TRBV18 to TRBJ1-2, with 7 bases identical to TRBD1. The trim removed 2 bases at V and 5 bases at J, leaving 8 bases unmatched. The CDR3 is 15 residues long. Germline CDR1 reads KGHSH; CDR2 reads LQKENI. CDR3 sequence: CASSPSTTGAYGYTF. CDR3 sequence (DNA): TGTGCCAGCTCACCATCTACCACAGGGGCATATGGCTACACCTTC.